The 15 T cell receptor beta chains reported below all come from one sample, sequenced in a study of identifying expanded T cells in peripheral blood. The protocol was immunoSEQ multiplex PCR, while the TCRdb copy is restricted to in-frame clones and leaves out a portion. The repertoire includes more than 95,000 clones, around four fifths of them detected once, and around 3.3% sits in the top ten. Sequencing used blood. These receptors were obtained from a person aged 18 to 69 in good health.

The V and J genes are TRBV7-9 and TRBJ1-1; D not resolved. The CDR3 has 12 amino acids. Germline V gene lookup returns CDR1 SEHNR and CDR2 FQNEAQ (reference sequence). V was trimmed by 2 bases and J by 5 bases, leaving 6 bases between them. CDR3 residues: CASSLRTTEAFF. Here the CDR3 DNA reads TGTGCCAGCAGCTTAAGGACGACTGAAGCTTTCTTT. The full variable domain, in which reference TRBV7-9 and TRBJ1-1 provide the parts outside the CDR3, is DTGVSQNPRHKITKRGQNVTFRCDPISEHNRLYWYRQTLGQGPEFLTYFQNEAQLEKSRLLSDRFSAERPKGSFSTLEIQRTEQGDSAMYLCASSLRTTEAFFGQGTRLTVV.

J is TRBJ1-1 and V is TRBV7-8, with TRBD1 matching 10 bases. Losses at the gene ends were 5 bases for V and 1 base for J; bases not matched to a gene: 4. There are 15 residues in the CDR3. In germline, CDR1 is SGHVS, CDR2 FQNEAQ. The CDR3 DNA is TGTGCCAGCAGCATACGACAGGGGGCGAACACTGAAGCTTTCTTT. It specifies CASSIRQGANTEAFF.

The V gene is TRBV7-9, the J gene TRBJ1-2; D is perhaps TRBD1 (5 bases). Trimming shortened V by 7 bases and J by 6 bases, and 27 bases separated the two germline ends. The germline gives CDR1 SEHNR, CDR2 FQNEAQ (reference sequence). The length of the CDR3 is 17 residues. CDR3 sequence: CASIDLTGAGTRDGYTF. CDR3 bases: TGTGCCAGCATCGATCTAACTGGGGCAGGCACGCGAGATGGCTACACCTTC.

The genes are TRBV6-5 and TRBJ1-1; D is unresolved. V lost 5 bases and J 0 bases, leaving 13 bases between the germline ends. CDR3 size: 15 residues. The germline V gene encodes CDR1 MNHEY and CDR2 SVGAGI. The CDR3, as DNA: TGTGCCAGCAGTACCCAGGCAGATATGAACACTGAAGCTTTCTTT. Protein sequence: CASSTQADMNTEAFF.

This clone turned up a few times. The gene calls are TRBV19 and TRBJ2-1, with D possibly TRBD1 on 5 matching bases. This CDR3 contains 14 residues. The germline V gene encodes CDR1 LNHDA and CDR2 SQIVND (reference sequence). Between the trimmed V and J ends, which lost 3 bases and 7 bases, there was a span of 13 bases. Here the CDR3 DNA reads TGTGCCAGTAGTATTACAGGCCGCTGGAATGAGCAGTTCTTC. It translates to CASSITGRWNEQFF.

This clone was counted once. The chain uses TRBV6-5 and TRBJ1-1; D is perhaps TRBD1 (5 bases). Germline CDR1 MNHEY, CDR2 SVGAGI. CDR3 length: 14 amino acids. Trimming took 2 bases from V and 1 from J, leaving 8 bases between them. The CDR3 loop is CASSYGGWNTEAFF. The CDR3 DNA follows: TGTGCCAGCAGTTACGGGGGGTGGAACACTGAAGCTTTCTTT.

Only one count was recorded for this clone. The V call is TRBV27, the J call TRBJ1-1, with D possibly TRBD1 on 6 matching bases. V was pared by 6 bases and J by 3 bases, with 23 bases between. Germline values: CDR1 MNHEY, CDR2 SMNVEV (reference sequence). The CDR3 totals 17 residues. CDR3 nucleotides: TGTGCCAGCAGCTCAGACAGGAGGGAAAGAGTATACACTGAAGCTTTCTTT. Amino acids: CASSSDRRERVYTEAFF.

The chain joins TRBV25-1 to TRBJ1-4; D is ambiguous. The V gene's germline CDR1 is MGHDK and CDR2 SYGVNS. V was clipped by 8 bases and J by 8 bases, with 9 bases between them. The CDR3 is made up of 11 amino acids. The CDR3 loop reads CASAKEEKLFF. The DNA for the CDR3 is TGTGCCAGCGCTAAAGAGGAAAAACTGTTTTTT.

The CDR3: CASSPGGANTEAFF. The DNA of the CDR3 is TGCGCCAGCAGCCCAGGGGGAGCGAACACTGAAGCTTTCTTT. The chain links TRBV5-1 to TRBJ1-1, with TRBD1 identical over 7 bases. The CDR3 sequence is 14 residues long. The germline CDR1 and CDR2 sequences are SGHRS and YFSETQ. With V trimmed by 4 bases and J by 1 base, 4 bases remained unmatched.

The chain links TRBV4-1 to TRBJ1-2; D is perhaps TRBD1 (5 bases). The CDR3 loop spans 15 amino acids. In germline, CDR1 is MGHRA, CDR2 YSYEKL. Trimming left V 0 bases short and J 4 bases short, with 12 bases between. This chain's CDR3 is CASSQESGTLYGYTF. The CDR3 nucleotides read TGCGCCAGCAGCCAAGAATCCGGGACCCTCTATGGCTACACCTTC.

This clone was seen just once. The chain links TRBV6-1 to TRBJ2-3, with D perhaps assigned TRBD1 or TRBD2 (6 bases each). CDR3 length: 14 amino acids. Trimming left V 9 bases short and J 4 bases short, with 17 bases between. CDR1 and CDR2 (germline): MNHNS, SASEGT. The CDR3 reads CASTYREEADTQYF. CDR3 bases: TGTGCCAGTACTTACAGGGAGGAAGCAGATACGCAGTATTTT.

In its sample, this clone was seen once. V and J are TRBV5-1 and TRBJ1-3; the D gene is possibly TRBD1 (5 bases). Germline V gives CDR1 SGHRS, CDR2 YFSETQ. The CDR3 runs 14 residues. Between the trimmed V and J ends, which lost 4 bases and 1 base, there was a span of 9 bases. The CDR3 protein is CASSRTGSGNTIYF. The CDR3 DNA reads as TGCGCCAGCAGCCGCACAGGTTCTGGAAACACCATATATTTT.

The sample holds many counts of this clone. The CDR3 reads CASQRDSHNSPLHF. CDR3 DNA: TGTGCCTCCCAACGGGACAGCCATAATTCACCCCTCCACTTT. The rearrangement links TRBV19 to TRBJ1-6, with 7 nucleotides matching TRBD1. The length of the CDR3 is 14 residues. Germline V gives CDR1 LNHDA, CDR2 SQIVND (reference sequence). The V and J ends lost 11 bases and 5 bases, in that order; junction bases with no gene match: 9. The whole variable domain, remainder taken from reference TRBV19 and TRBJ1-6, is DGGITQSPKYLFRKEGQNVTLSCEQNLNHDAMYWYRQDPGQGLRLIYYSQIVNDFQKGDIAEGYSVSREKKESFPLTVTSAQKNPTAFYLCASQRDSHNSPLHFGNGTRLTVT.

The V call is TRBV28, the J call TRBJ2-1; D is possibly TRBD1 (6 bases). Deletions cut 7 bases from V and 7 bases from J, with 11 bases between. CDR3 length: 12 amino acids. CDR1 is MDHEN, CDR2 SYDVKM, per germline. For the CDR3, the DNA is TGTGCCAGCATGAGGGGGTTTAATGAGCAGTTCTTC. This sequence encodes CASMRGFNEQFF. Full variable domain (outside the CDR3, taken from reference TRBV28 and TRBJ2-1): DVKVTQSSRYLVKRTGEKVFLECVQDMDHENMFWYRQDPGLGLRLIYFSYDVKMKEKGDIPEGYSVSREKKERFSLILESASTNQTSMYLCASMRGFNEQFFGPGTRLTVL.

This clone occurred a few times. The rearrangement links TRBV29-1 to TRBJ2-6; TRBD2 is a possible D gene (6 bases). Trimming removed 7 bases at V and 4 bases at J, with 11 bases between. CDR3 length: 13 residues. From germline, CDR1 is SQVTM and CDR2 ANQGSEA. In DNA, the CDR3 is TGCAGCGCCCGGGAGAACGGGGCCAACGTCCTGACTTTC. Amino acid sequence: CSARENGANVLTF. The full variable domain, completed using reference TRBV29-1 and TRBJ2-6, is SAVISQKPSRDICQRGTSLTIQCQVDSQVTMMFWYRQQPGQSLTLIATANQGSEATYESGFVIDKFPISRPNLTFSTLTVSNMSPEDSSIYLCSARENGANVLTFGAGSRLTVL.